Listed below are T cell receptor beta chains from one sample, sequenced in a study of shared clonotypes between healthy human individuals. Profiling relied on immunoSEQ multiplex PCR, and the TCRdb table lists in-frame clones only, not all of them. The sample records about 1.5 million clones, 96% being singletons. Specimen: naive CD4+ T cells sorted from blood. These receptor sequences come from a man aged 30 to 45 in good health. CDR3s include the opening cysteine and the closing phenylalanine or tryptophan. Fields, in order: J gene, V gene, CDR3 protein.

j_gene: TRBJ2-2
v_gene: TRBV28
CDR3aa: CASSWRSGELFF

j_gene: TRBJ2-7
v_gene: TRBV6-6
CDR3aa: CASSLNRYEQYF

j_gene: TRBJ2-3
v_gene: TRBV27
CDR3aa: CASSYGTRTDTQYF

j_gene: TRBJ2-3
v_gene: TRBV10-2
CDR3aa: CARLDFSTDTQYF

j_gene: TRBJ1-1
v_gene: TRBV5-1
CDR3aa: CACSRETGLTEAFF

j_gene: TRBJ1-5
v_gene: TRBV19
CDR3aa: CASSVIGQIRYGNQPQHF

j_gene: TRBJ1-5
v_gene: TRBV2
CDR3aa: CASSGLGQPQHF

j_gene: TRBJ2-7
v_gene: TRBV6-6
CDR3aa: CASSYGQLSPNYEQYF

j_gene: TRBJ1-2
v_gene: TRBV29-1
CDR3aa: CSVEGQDSKSYGYTF

j_gene: TRBJ2-7
v_gene: TRBV19
CDR3aa: CASNPGLASNEQYF

j_gene: TRBJ2-1
v_gene: TRBV9
CDR3aa: CASSATTSGRYNEQFF

j_gene: TRBJ1-1
v_gene: TRBV5-4
CDR3aa: CASSPGQGGGEAFF

j_gene: TRBJ2-7
v_gene: TRBV7-2
CDR3aa: CASSPGRASYEQYF

j_gene: TRBJ1-4
v_gene: TRBV10-3
CDR3aa: CAIGLRDSNEKLFF

j_gene: TRBJ1-2
v_gene: TRBV28
CDR3aa: CATKGQGYGYTF

j_gene: TRBJ2-7
v_gene: TRBV28
CDR3aa: CASSFGGSTYEQYF

j_gene: TRBJ2-7
v_gene: TRBV10-3
CDR3aa: CAISDRLGSYEQYF

j_gene: TRBJ2-5
v_gene: TRBV28
CDR3aa: CASSLREGLYQETQYF

j_gene: TRBJ2-7
v_gene: TRBV27
CDR3aa: CASRAAGRFYEQYF

j_gene: TRBJ2-1
v_gene: TRBV11-2
CDR3aa: CASSLRSANNEQFF

j_gene: TRBJ2-5
v_gene: TRBV11-2
CDR3aa: CASSSTGEVGETQYF

j_gene: TRBJ1-4
v_gene: TRBV10-1
CDR3aa: CASSEGQRSGKLFF